The rows below give T cell receptor beta chains drawn from one sample of a study of cytomegalovirus exposure and HLA in healthy donors. Clones were sequenced by immunoSEQ multiplex PCR, and TCRdb holds only the in-frame ones, with some missing. Of about 200,000 clones listed, 82% were seen once; the top ten hold 2.7%. The sample was PBMCs. The receptors come from a woman in her forties in good health and CMV-seronegative. The CDR3 runs from the conserved cysteine through the conserved F or W. Each record gives: clone size, D gene, V gene, J gene, CDR3 DNA, CDR3 protein. D genes are given only for firm matches. The listing skips clone size in some rows; elsewhere it reads once, few, many or a size class.

-	-	TRBV10-3	TRBJ1-1	TGTGCCATCAGTGACCCCTTACAGGGTGTGAACACTGAAGCTTTCTTT	CAISDPLQGVNTEAFF
-	TRBD1	TRBV7-9	TRBJ2-7	TGTGCCAGCAGCTTACGTGGACAGGGCTCCTACGAGCAGTACTTC	CASSLRGQGSYEQYF
-	TRBD1	TRBV6-1	TRBJ2-7	TGTGCCAGCAGTGACCTCCGAGGTAGGGACAGGGGGAACTTC	CASSDLRGRDRGNF
-	TRBD2	TRBV19	TRBJ2-7	TGTGCCAGTAGCGTAGCGGGAGGGGCCGCTTACGAGCAGTACTTC	CASSVAGGAAYEQYF
-	TRBD1	TRBV7-3	TRBJ1-1	TGTGCCAGCAGCTTCGGACAGGGGGCAGGTACGCAGACTGAAGCTTTCTTT	CASSFGQGAGTQTEAFF
-	TRBD2	TRBV19	TRBJ2-1	TGTGCCAGCCTCGGCGGGGGGAGCTCCTACAATGAGCAGTTCTTC	CASLGGGSSYNEQFF
-	-	TRBV5-4	TRBJ2-7	TGTGCCAGCAGCGTGTCCGGGACTCCCTTTCAGCAGTACTTC	CASSVSGTPFQQYF
-	-	TRBV7-9	TRBJ2-2	TGTGCCAGCAGCTTAACGGTGACAAACGGGGAGCTGTTTTTT	CASSLTVTNGELFF
-	TRBD1	TRBV30	TRBJ1-6	TGTGCCTGGGGATCCGGGACAGGGAATTCACCCCTCCACTTT	CAWGSGTGNSPLHF
-	-	TRBV7-2	TRBJ2-3	TGTGCCAGCAGCTTAGCGGAGCACTACACAGATACGCAGTATTTT	CASSLAEHYTDTQYF
-	-	TRBV5-1	TRBJ2-7	TGCGCCAGCAGCTTGGTGGGGGCCCCGTGGGACGAGCAGTACTTC	CASSLVGAPWDEQYF
-	-	TRBV5-4	TRBJ1-2	TGTGCCAGCAGCTTGGACAGGCGTAACTATGGCTACACCTTC	CASSLDRRNYGYTF
few	TRBD2	TRBV30	TRBJ2-7	TGTGCCTGGAGTAGGACTAGCGGGAGATTCTACGAGCAGTACTTC	CAWSRTSGRFYEQYF
-	-	TRBV2	TRBJ2-7	TGTGCCAGCAGGTTACAGGGTTACGAGCAGTACTTC	CASRLQGYEQYF
-	-	TRBV4-1	TRBJ1-2	TGCGCCAGCAGCCAACCGACGGGGGTGGGGAACTATGGCTACACCTTC	CASSQPTGVGNYGYTF
-	-	TRBV7-3	TRBJ2-1	TGTGCCAGCAGCTTAAATTCGGGAAAATCTAAGGAGCAGTTCTTC	CASSLNSGKSKEQFF
-	-	TRBV7-9	TRBJ2-1	TGTGCCAGCAGCTTAACCGGGAACTCCTACAATGAGCAGTTCTTC	CASSLTGNSYNEQFF
-	-	TRBV28	TRBJ2-1	TGTGCCAGCAGCGTCTACAATGAGCAGTTCTTC	CASSVYNEQFF
-	TRBD2	TRBV7-9	TRBJ2-1	TGTGCCAGCAGCTTCACGGGAGGCGGGGACAATGAGCAGTTCTTC	CASSFTGGGDNEQFF
-	-	TRBV28	TRBJ2-3	TGTGCCAGCAGTTCAGGGTCAGATACGCAGTATTTT	CASSSGSDTQYF
-	TRBD2	TRBV4-2	TRBJ2-3	TGTGCCAGCAGCCTTAGCGGGAGCAGCAAGACGCAGTATTTT	CASSLSGSSKTQYF
-	TRBD2	TRBV30	TRBJ2-5	TGTGCCTGGACGGGGGCTAGCGGGAACCAAGAGACCCAGTACTTC	CAWTGASGNQETQYF
-	-	TRBV25-1	TRBJ1-1	TGTACCAGCAGTGAATCTTTTAGGACAGCTACTGAAGCTTTCTTT	CTSSESFRTATEAFF
few	TRBD2	TRBV7-3	TRBJ2-3	TGTGCCAGCAGCTTAATAGCGGGAGTGATGGATACGCAGTATTTT	CASSLIAGVMDTQYF
-	-	TRBV7-8	TRBJ2-7	TGTGCCAGCAGCTACAGGGAGTACGAGCAGTACTTC	CASSYREYEQYF
-	-	TRBV7-9	TRBJ2-2	TGTGCCAGCAGCTTAAATAGATGGGGGGACCCGGACACCGGGGAGCTGTTTTTT	CASSLNRWGDPDTGELFF
-	TRBD2	TRBV25-1	TRBJ2-1	TGTGCCAGCATGGACAGCGGGAGAAAGAATGAGCAGTTCTTC	CASMDSGRKNEQFF
-	-	TRBV9	TRBJ1-1	TGTGCCAGCAGCGTAGTGGGACACCTGAACACTGAAGCTTTCTTT	CASSVVGHLNTEAFF
once	TRBD2	TRBV19	TRBJ2-7	TGTGCCAGTAGTTGGGCGGGAGGTATCTACGAGCAGTACTTC	CASSWAGGIYEQYF
-	-	TRBV7-9	TRBJ1-1	TGTGCCAGCAGCCCACCTTGGGGGACTCTGAACACTGAAGCTTTCTTT	CASSPPWGTLNTEAFF
few	-	TRBV27	TRBJ2-7	TGTGCCAGCAGTACAAACTGGAACCCCAGGGGCGAGCAGTACTTC	CASSTNWNPRGEQYF
-	TRBD2	TRBV28	TRBJ2-1	TGTGCCAGCAGGTCCGGGACTACAATCGGGCATGAGCAGTTCTTC	CASRSGTTIGHEQFF
-	TRBD1	TRBV7-9	TRBJ2-2	TGTGCCAGCAGCTTAAGGACAGGCTTATCTACTGGGGAGCTGTTTTTT	CASSLRTGLSTGELFF
-	TRBD2	TRBV28	TRBJ2-1	TGTGCCAGCAGTACTATTAGCGGGAGCCGGTACAATGAGCAGTTCTTC	CASSTISGSRYNEQFF